These 10 T cell receptor beta chains share one sample of origin, sequenced in a study of T-cell memory formation after mild COVID-19. TCRdb analysed the 5' RACE reads with MiXCR anew, one entry per CDR3 protein. The repertoire includes 300,000 to 400,000 distinct CDR3 sequences, roughly 15% of them detected once, and about 20% sits in the top ten. The sample was PBMCs or a T cell subset sorted from them (not recorded which). These receptors were taken from a young man who had mild COVID-19 (a few samples of this study predate the infection). Cell type and time point are not known.

The rearrangement joins TRBV20-1 to TRBJ2-5, with 7 bases lining up with TRBD2. The CDR3 is made up of 14 amino acids. Germline assignment: CDR1 DFQATT and CDR2 SNEGSKA (reference sequence). The V gene end was trimmed by 2 bases and the J gene end by 5 bases; junction bases not matched to a gene: 8. CDR3 in amino acids: CSARRAGVLETQYF. CDR3 coding DNA: TGCAGTGCTAGACGGGCGGGGGTCTTGGAGACCCAGTACTTC.

This clonotype was recorded a few times. The rearrangement links TRBV7-9 to TRBJ1-5; D not resolved. V lost 1 base to trimming and J lost 0 bases, with 7 bases between them. Germline V gene lookup returns CDR1 SEHNR and CDR2 FQNEAQ (reference sequence). This CDR3 is built from 15 residues. CDR3 nucleotide sequence: TGTGCCAGCAGCTTAGGCGATTATAGCAATCAGCCCCAGCATTTT. This encodes CASSLGDYSNQPQHF.

The chain employs TRBV6-1 and TRBJ2-5; D is unclear. The germline V gene encodes CDR1 MNHNS and CDR2 SASEGT. Trimming left V 3 bases short and J 5 bases short, with 7 bases between. The CDR3 sequence is 12 residues long. The CDR3 sequence: CASSDELETQYF. The CDR3 DNA is TGTGCCAGCAGTGACGAGTTGGAGACCCAGTACTTC.

A few counts support this clonotype. This chain joins TRBV10-2 and TRBJ1-4; TRBD1 matches 9 bases. The CDR3 has 15 amino acids. V lost 6 bases to trimming and J lost 5 bases; unmatched junction nucleotides: 7. Germline V gene lookup returns CDR1 WSHSY and CDR2 SAAADI. The DNA of the CDR3 is TGCGCCAGCAGAGACCGGGACAGGGAAAATGAAAAACTGTTTTTT. Protein product: CASRDRDRENEKLFF.

In its sample, this clonotype was seen many times. V is TRBV20-1 and J is TRBJ2-3; either TRBD1 or TRBD2 may fit D (5 bases each). The CDR3 has 12 residues. V lost 3 bases to trimming and J lost 6 bases, with 10 bases between them. Germline CDR1 reads DFQATT; CDR2 reads SNEGSKA (reference sequence). The CDR3 is CSARGTADTQYF. The CDR3 region has the DNA TGCAGTGCTAGGGGGACGGCGGATACGCAGTATTTT.

This clonotype was counted between two and nine times. The chain uses TRBV18 and TRBJ1-1; 7 bases match TRBD1. From germline, CDR1 is KGHSH and CDR2 LQKENI. With 3 bases clipped from V and 4 bases from J, the junction kept 11 bases outside the gene matches. This CDR3 has 16 amino acids. The CDR3 coding sequence is TGTGCCAGCTCACCTCTCCTGACAGGGCAGGGCACTGAAGCTTTCTTT. Its protein product is CASSPLLTGQGTEAFF.

This clonotype has at least ten counts. At one end, the junction sequence differs from germline, possibly due to a read error. This chain connects TRBV18 to TRBJ2-6; TRBD1 matches 7 bases. CDR3 length: 15 residues. In germline, CDR1 is KGHSH, CDR2 LQKENI. CDR3: CASSPTGSGANVLTF. The CDR3 nucleotides read TGCGCCAGCAGCCCGACAGGGTCTGGGGCCAACGTCCTGACTTTC.

This clonotype has only one observation. This chain links TRBV7-6 with TRBJ2-7; 8 bases are a match to TRBD1. Germline V gene sequence: CDR1 SGHVS, CDR2 FNYEAQ. V lost 2 bases and J lost 5; bases outside the gene matches: 5. The CDR3 loop spans 14 amino acids. The CDR3 region has the DNA TGTGCCAGCAGCTTACAGGGGGCGAGCGACGAGCAGTACTTC. Its translation: CASSLQGASDEQYF. Full variable domain (missing parts from reference TRBV7-6 and TRBJ2-7): GAGVSQSPRYKVTKRGQDVALRCDPISGHVSLYWYRQALGQGPEFLTYFNYEAQQDKSGLPNDRFSAERPEGSISTLTIQRTEQRDSAMYRCASSLQGASDEQYFGPGTRLTVT.

This clonotype was found many times. The V call is TRBV28, the J call TRBJ2-4, with 9 bases lining up with TRBD1. Trimming took 3 bases from V and 5 from J; bases not matched to a gene: 14. CDR3 length: 18 amino acids. Germline assignment: CDR1 MDHEN and CDR2 SYDVKM. The CDR3 bases are TGTGCCAGCAGTTTTTTAGTGGCAACGGACAGGGGCGAAAACATTCAGTACTTC. This codes for CASSFLVATDRGENIQYF.

This clonotype showed up many times. The V gene is TRBV29-1, the J gene TRBJ2-5, with 10 bases identical to TRBD1. Trimming removed 6 bases from V and 0 bases from J; junction bases left unmatched: 4. CDR3 length: 14 amino acids. CDR1 is SQVTM and CDR2 is ANQGSEA in the germline V gene. The CDR3 DNA is TGCAGCGTGACAGGGGGCTCGTACCAAGAGACCCAGTACTTC. This gives the protein CSVTGGSYQETQYF.